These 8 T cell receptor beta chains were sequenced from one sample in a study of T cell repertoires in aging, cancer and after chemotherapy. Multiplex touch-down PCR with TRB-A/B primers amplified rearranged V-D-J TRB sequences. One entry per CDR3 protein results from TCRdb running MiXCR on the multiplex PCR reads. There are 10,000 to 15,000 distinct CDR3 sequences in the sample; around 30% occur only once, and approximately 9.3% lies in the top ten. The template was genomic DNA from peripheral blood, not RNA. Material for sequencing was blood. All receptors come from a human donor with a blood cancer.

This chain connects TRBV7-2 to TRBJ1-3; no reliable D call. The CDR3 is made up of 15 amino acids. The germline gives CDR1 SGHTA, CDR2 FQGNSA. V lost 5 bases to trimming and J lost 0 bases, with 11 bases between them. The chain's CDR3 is CASSPEGYSGNTIYF. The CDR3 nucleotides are TGTGCCAGCAGCCCCGAAGGATACTCTGGAAACACCATATATTTT.

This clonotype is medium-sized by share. The CDR3: CATSRVGTGNYGYTF. DNA for the CDR3: TGTGCCACCAGCAGAGTAGGGACCGGGAACTATGGCTACACCTTC. The V and J genes are TRBV15 and TRBJ1-2, with TRBD1 as a possible D gene (5 bases). The CDR3 length is 15 residues. In germline, CDR1 is LNHNV, CDR2 YYDKDF (reference sequence). Trimming cost V 1 base and J 2 bases, with 11 bases left between them.

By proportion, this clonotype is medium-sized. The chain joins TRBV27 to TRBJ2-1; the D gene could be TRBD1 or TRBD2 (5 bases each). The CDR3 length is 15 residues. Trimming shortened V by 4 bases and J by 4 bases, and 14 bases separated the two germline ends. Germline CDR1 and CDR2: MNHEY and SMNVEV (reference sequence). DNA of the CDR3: TGTGCCAGCAGTTGGGACGGAACAAGGTACAATGAGCAGTTCTTC. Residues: CASSWDGTRYNEQFF.

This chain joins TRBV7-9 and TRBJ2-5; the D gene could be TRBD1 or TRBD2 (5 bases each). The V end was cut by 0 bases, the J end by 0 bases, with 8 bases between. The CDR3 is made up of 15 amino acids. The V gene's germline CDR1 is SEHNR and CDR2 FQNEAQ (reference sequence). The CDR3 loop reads CASSLARGYQETQYF. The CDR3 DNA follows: TGTGCCAGCAGCTTAGCGAGGGGATACCAAGAGACCCAGTACTTC.

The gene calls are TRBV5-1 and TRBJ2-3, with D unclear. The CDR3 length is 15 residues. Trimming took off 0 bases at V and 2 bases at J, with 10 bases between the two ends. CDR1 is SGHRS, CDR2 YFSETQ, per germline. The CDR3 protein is CASSLEGIFTDTQYF. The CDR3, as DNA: TGCGCCAGCAGCTTGGAAGGGATCTTCACAGATACGCAGTATTTT.

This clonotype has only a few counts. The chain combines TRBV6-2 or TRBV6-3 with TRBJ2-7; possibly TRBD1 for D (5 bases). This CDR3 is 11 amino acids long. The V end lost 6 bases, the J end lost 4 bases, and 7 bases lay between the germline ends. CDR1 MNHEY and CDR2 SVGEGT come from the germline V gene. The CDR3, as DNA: TGTGCCAGCAGGGACATGTACGAGCAGTACGTC. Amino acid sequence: CASRDMYEQYV.

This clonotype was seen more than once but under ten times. CDR3 sequence: CSASTSTDTQYF. For the CDR3, the DNA is TGCAGTGCTAGCACTAGCACAGATACGCAGTATTTT. This chain joins TRBV20-1 and TRBJ2-3; D is unresolved. Trimming took off 3 bases at V and 0 bases at J, with 4 bases between the two ends. The CDR3 totals 12 residues. Germline V CDR1 and CDR2: DFQATT, SNEGSKA (reference sequence).

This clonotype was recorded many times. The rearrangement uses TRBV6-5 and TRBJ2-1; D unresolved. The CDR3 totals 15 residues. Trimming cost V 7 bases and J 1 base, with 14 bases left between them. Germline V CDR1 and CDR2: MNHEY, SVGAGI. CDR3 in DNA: TGTGCCAGCACAAGGAGCGCGTTATCCTACAATGAGCAGTTCTTC. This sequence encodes CASTRSALSYNEQFF.